A single sample is the source of the 20 T cell receptor beta chains below, sequenced in a study of vaccination effects on CD4 cells after COVID-19. Which antigens these TCRs recognize remains unknown. Repertoires were generated with immunoSEQ multiplex PCR, while TCRdb's copy carries only in-frame clones and drops some. The table has around 45,000 clones, about three quarters seen once. CD4+ T cell isolation took place after about 11 days of culture. Material: CD4+ T cells from PBMCs cultured without peptide, obtained before COVID-19 vaccination. These receptors were taken from a human donor who had a prior SARS-CoV-2 infection.

The rearrangement uses TRBV15 and TRBJ2-3; D might be TRBD1 (6 bases). This CDR3 spans 18 amino acids. The germline V gene encodes CDR1 LNHNV and CDR2 YYDKDF (reference sequence). V lost 0 bases to trimming and J lost 0 bases, with 16 bases between them. For the CDR3, the DNA is TGTGCCACCAGCAGAGATCAATATACAGGGAGAAGCACAGATACGCAGTATTTT. This gives the protein CATSRDQYTGRSTDTQYF.

The chain joins TRBV19 to TRBJ1-6; D is undetermined. V lost 6 bases and J lost 7, with 10 bases in between. Germline CDR1 reads LNHDA; CDR2 reads SQIVND (reference sequence). This CDR3 contains 13 residues. CDR3 DNA: TGTGCCAGTAGGAAGGTCCACAATTCACCCCTCCACTTT. Residues: CASRKVHNSPLHF.

This rearrangement joins TRBV4-1 to TRBJ1-5, with D possibly matching TRBD1 (6 bases). Trimming took off 4 bases at V and 4 bases at J, with 14 bases between the two ends. The CDR3 is 15 amino acids. The germline gives CDR1 MGHRA, CDR2 YSYEKL. CDR3 coding DNA: TGCGCCAGCAGCCTTCGTGAAGGGGGGAATCAGCCCCAGCATTTT. It specifies CASSLREGGNQPQHF.

This sequence joins TRBV19 and TRBJ2-1, with 8 bases lining up with TRBD1. This CDR3 region has 15 residues. V dropped 5 bases and J dropped 9; count of bases not matched to a gene: 12. Germline V gives CDR1 LNHDA, CDR2 SQIVND (reference sequence). The CDR3 loop is CASSASGTGRGEQFF. In DNA, the CDR3 is TGTGCCAGTAGTGCGTCCGGGACAGGTAGGGGTGAGCAGTTCTTC. Supplemented by reference TRBV19 and TRBJ2-1, the full variable domain reads DGGITQSPKYLFRKEGQNVTLSCEQNLNHDAMYWYRQDPGQGLRLIYYSQIVNDFQKGDIAEGYSVSREKKESFPLTVTSAQKNPTAFYLCASSASGTGRGEQFFGPGTRLTVL.

The chain carries TRBV5-6 and TRBJ1-6; 7 positions match TRBD1. The germline CDR1 and CDR2 sequences are SGHDT and YYEEEE. With 1 base clipped from V and 6 bases from J, the junction kept 1 base outside the gene matches. This CDR3 has 14 amino acids. The CDR3 DNA follows: TGTGCCAGCAGCTTGTACAGGGGTAATTCACCCCTCCACTTT. This codes for CASSLYRGNSPLHF. Full variable domain (missing parts from reference TRBV5-6 and TRBJ1-6): DAGVTQSPTHLIKTRGQQVTLRCSPKSGHDTVSWYQQALGQGPQFIFQYYEEEERQRGNFPDRFSGHQFPNYSSELNVNALLLGDSALYLCASSLYRGNSPLHFGNGTRLTVT.

The rearrangement links TRBV6-2 or TRBV6-3 to TRBJ1-4; D uncertain. The germline V and J ends were trimmed by 6 bases and 4 bases, with 15 bases remaining between them. The V gene's germline CDR1 is MNHEY and CDR2 SVGEGT. The CDR3 has 15 amino acids. DNA of the CDR3: TGTGCCAGCAGCTCCGCGGCGGGGTTTAATGAAAAACTGTTTTTT. It encodes CASSSAAGFNEKLFF.

The V gene is TRBV5-1, the J gene TRBJ1-3, with 7 bases matching TRBD1. The CDR3 consists of 14 residues. Looked up from germline, CDR1 is SGHRS and CDR2 is YFSETQ. The ends lost 3 bases at V and 2 bases at J; junction bases unmatched: 2. In DNA form, the CDR3 reads TGCGCCAGCAGCTCGACAGGGCCTGGAAACACCATATATTTT. It translates to CASSSTGPGNTIYF.

This clone showed up just a few times. This chain uses TRBV6-5 with TRBJ2-5; 10 bases map to TRBD1. This CDR3 has 15 residues. The germline CDR1 and CDR2 sequences are MNHEY and SVGAGI. J lost 5 bases, V lost 6 bases, and 9 bases had no gene match. The CDR3 region is CASRSPGQGLETQYF. CDR3 bases: TGTGCCAGCAGGTCTCCGGGACAGGGGCTGGAGACCCAGTACTTC.

The V gene is TRBV11-1, the J gene TRBJ2-3; no reliable D call. Germline V gene lookup returns CDR1 SGHAT and CDR2 FQDESV (reference sequence). V was trimmed by 5 bases and J by 5 bases, leaving 14 bases between them. This CDR3 has 14 amino acids. The CDR3 nucleotides read TGTGCCAGCAGCCTCACCGAGATAGGAGATACGCAGTATTTT. Its translation is CASSLTEIGDTQYF.

This clone was counted a few times. The rearrangement joins TRBV9 to TRBJ2-7; TRBD2 matches 9 bases. The CDR3 is made up of 16 amino acids. V lost 4 bases and J lost 3; bases outside the gene matches: 11. CDR1 SGDLS and CDR2 YYNGEE come from the germline V gene. The CDR3 loop is CASSSHSGTSLYEQYF. CDR3 in DNA: TGTGCCAGCAGCTCCCACTCCGGGACTAGCCTCTACGAGCAGTACTTC.

The chain recombines TRBV6-5 with TRBJ1-1; perhaps TRBD1 as D (5 bases). The CDR3 contains 14 residues. Germline V CDR1 and CDR2: MNHEY, SVGAGI. The V end lost 9 bases, the J end lost 1 base, and 15 bases lay between the germline ends. The CDR3 spells CASKGWRENTEAFF. The CDR3 DNA reads TGTGCCAGTAAGGGGTGGCGGGAGAACACTGAAGCTTTCTTT.

This sequence joins TRBV9 and TRBJ2-7, with 9 bases fitting TRBD2. After removal of 0 bases from V and 5 bases from J, the junction contained 6 bases not matched to a gene. The CDR3 spans 15 residues. Germline assignment: CDR1 SGDLS and CDR2 YYNGEE. The CDR3 region is CASSVAGSGSHEQYF. Here the CDR3 DNA reads TGTGCCAGCAGCGTAGCCGGTAGCGGGAGCCACGAGCAGTACTTC.

V usage is TRBV9 and J usage is TRBJ2-1; D not certain. The CDR3 is 14 amino acids. Trimming took 4 bases from V and 6 from J, leaving 14 bases between them. Per the germline V gene, CDR1 is SGDLS and CDR2 is YYNGEE. CDR3 in amino acids: CASSPTKFANEQFF. CDR3 coding DNA: TGTGCCAGCAGCCCGACGAAGTTCGCCAATGAGCAGTTCTTC.

The genes are TRBV2 and TRBJ1-1; possible D gene TRBD1, 6 bases. CDR1 and CDR2 from the germline V gene are SNHLY and FYNNEI. The CDR3 runs to 13 residues. V gave up 7 bases and J gave up 1 base, with 10 bases separating them. CDR3 sequence: CASTQQGNTEAFF. CDR3 DNA sequence: TGTGCCAGCACCCAACAGGGGAACACTGAAGCTTTCTTT.

Only a few counts were recorded for this clone. The chain joins TRBV9 to TRBJ2-7; 7 nucleotides align to TRBD1. The CDR3 runs to 13 residues. Germline CDR1 SGDLS, CDR2 YYNGEE. With V trimmed by 4 bases and J by 5 bases, 6 bases remained unmatched. DNA of the CDR3: TGTGCCAGCAGCCCTCGAGACAGGGACGAGCAGTACTTC. Encoded protein: CASSPRDRDEQYF.

By sample fraction, this clone is medium-sized. The V call is TRBV6-5, the J call TRBJ2-2, with TRBD2 as a possible D gene (5 bases). Germline V gene sequence: CDR1 MNHEY, CDR2 SVGAGI. Trimming removed 6 bases from V and 5 bases from J, with 10 bases in between. This CDR3 spans 13 amino acids. For the CDR3, the DNA is TGTGCCAGCAGGATAGCGTCGACCGGGGAGCTGTTTTTT. It translates to CASRIASTGELFF.

The chain links TRBV5-4 to TRBJ2-7; 15 bases are a match to TRBD2. Germline trimming cut 4 bases from V and 5 bases from J; bases unmatched to any gene: 7. Germline values: CDR1 SGHNT, CDR2 YYREEE (reference sequence). This CDR3 comprises 16 residues. The CDR3, as DNA: TGTGCCAGCAGCCCCGGGACTAGCGGGAGGCCCGACGAGCAGTACTTC. It encodes CASSPGTSGRPDEQYF.

The rearrangement links TRBV18 to TRBJ2-7; 7 nucleotides line up with TRBD1. The CDR3 has 14 amino acids. CDR1 is KGHSH, CDR2 LQKENI, per germline. J was trimmed by 3 bases and V by 1 base; bases with no gene match: 3. The CDR3 DNA reads as TGTGCCAGCTCACCACACAGGGACAGCTACGAGCAGTACTTC. It specifies CASSPHRDSYEQYF.

This clone has just one count. The chain carries TRBV5-1 and TRBJ1-2; D is perhaps TRBD1 (6 bases). Germline V CDR1 and CDR2: SGHRS, YFSETQ. The CDR3 runs to 17 residues. Trimming removed 6 bases from V and 4 bases from J, with 25 bases in between. Here the CDR3 reads CASTRGATSGESYGYTF. The CDR3 nucleotides read TGCGCCAGCACCCGTGGGGCGACTTCAGGGGAGAGCTATGGCTACACCTTC. Combining the CDR3 with reference TRBV5-1 and TRBJ1-2 gives the whole variable domain KAGVTQTPRYLIKTRGQQVTLSCSPISGHRSVSWYQQTPGQGLQFLFEYFSETQRNKGNFPGRFSGRQFSNSRSEMNVSTLELGDSALYLCASTRGATSGESYGYTFGSGTRLTVV.

The V and J genes are TRBV5-1 and TRBJ2-7; TRBD2 agrees at 8 bases. Germline V gene data show CDR1 as SGHRS and CDR2 as YFSETQ. V dropped 2 bases and J dropped 0; count of bases not matched to a gene: 10. The CDR3 has 17 amino acids. For the CDR3, the DNA is TGCGCCAGCAGCTTCAGGACTAGCCGTGGGGGCTCCTACGAGCAGTACTTC. It is translated as CASSFRTSRGGSYEQYF.